A single sample is the source of the 21 T cell receptor beta chains below, sequenced in a study of cytomegalovirus exposure and HLA in healthy donors. Only in-frame clones appear in the TCRdb table, and some are missing; sequencing was by immunoSEQ multiplex PCR. This table has more than 110,000 clones, around nine tenths appearing once. Sequenced input: PBMCs. The receptors stem from a woman in her late teens or twenties in good health and CMV-seropositive.

The chain links TRBV30 to TRBJ1-2; possible D gene TRBD1, 5 bases. Per the germline V gene, CDR1 is GTSNPN and CDR2 is SVGIG (reference sequence). This CDR3 has 15 residues. V was clipped by 4 bases and J by 4 bases, with 19 bases between them. CDR3 in amino acids: CAWIGFGRGSYGYTF. CDR3 DNA: TGTGCCTGGATAGGCTTCGGGAGGGGCAGCTATGGCTACACCTTC.

The gene calls are TRBV28 and TRBJ2-7; 9 bases agree with TRBD1. CDR1 MDHEN and CDR2 SYDVKM come from the germline V gene. The CDR3 runs 14 residues. Trimming cost V 3 bases and J 4 bases; bases outside gene matches: 4. This chain's CDR3 is CASSFSGTGYEQYF. The CDR3 DNA reads as TGTGCCAGCAGTTTCTCCGGGACAGGGTACGAGCAGTACTTC. Filled out from reference TRBV28 and TRBJ2-7, the complete variable domain reads DVKVTQSSRYLVKRTGEKVFLECVQDMDHENMFWYRQDPGLGLRLIYFSYDVKMKEKGDIPEGYSVSREKKERFSLILESASTNQTSMYLCASSFSGTGYEQYFGPGTRLTVT.

The chain uses TRBV5-8 and TRBJ1-1, with D unresolved. From germline, CDR1 is SGHTS and CDR2 YDEGEE. V was pared by 1 base and J by 2 bases, with 6 bases between. The CDR3 covers 13 residues. CDR3 region: CASSLNSNTEAFF. The DNA for the CDR3 is TGTGCCAGCAGCTTGAACAGTAACACTGAAGCTTTCTTT. The full variable domain, with the rest looked up from reference TRBV5-8 and TRBJ1-1, is EAGVTQSPTHLIKTRGQQATLRCSPISGHTSVYWYQQALGLGLQFLLWYDEGEERNRGNFPPRFSGRQFPNYSSELNVNALELEDSALYLCASSLNSNTEAFFGQGTRLTVV.

V gene TRBV5-6 combines with J gene TRBJ1-1; 9 bases line up with TRBD1. The germline V gene has CDR1 SGHDT and CDR2 YYEEEE. This CDR3 comprises 16 residues. V was pared by 2 bases and J by 0 bases, with 5 bases of the junction left unmatched. In DNA, the CDR3 is TGTGCCAGCAGCTTTGACAGGGGGAGAATGAACACTGAAGCTTTCTTT. Translation gives CASSFDRGRMNTEAFF. Based on the CDR3 plus reference TRBV5-6 and TRBJ1-1, the full variable domain is DAGVTQSPTHLIKTRGQQVTLRCSPKSGHDTVSWYQQALGQGPQFIFQYYEEEERQRGNFPDRFSGHQFPNYSSELNVNALLLGDSALYLCASSFDRGRMNTEAFFGQGTRLTVV.

The chain links TRBV9 to TRBJ1-5; 11 bases are shared with TRBD1. The ends lost 3 bases at V and 4 bases at J; junction bases unmatched: 3. CDR1 SGDLS and CDR2 YYNGEE come from the germline V gene. This CDR3 comprises 15 residues. As DNA, the CDR3 is TGTGCCAGCAGCGGAGGGACAGGGGGAAATCAGCCCCAGCATTTT. Translation gives CASSGGTGGNQPQHF.

This clone was recorded only once. Germline and junction disagree at one end, which may indicate a read error. J is TRBJ2-2 and V is TRBV28; 7 bases match TRBD1. The germline V gene encodes CDR1 MDHEN and CDR2 SYDVKM. The CDR3 consists of 14 residues. Here the CDR3 DNA reads TGTGCCAGCTGTTTATCAGGGGGTCTGCGGGAGCTGTTTTTT. This gives the protein CASCLSGGLRELFF.

The rearrangement joins TRBV13 to TRBJ1-5, with 10 positions matching TRBD1. CDR1 and CDR2 (germline): PRHDT, FYEKMQ (reference sequence). V dropped 0 bases and J dropped 3; count of bases not matched to a gene: 5. The CDR3 consists of 17 residues. The CDR3 DNA reads TGTGCCAGCAGCTTAGGGTCCGGGACAGGGGACAATCAGCCCCAGCATTTT. Its translation: CASSLGSGTGDNQPQHF.

The chain couples TRBV28 to TRBJ1-2, with 10 positions matching TRBD1. J lost 7 bases, V lost 5 bases, and 10 bases had no gene match. This CDR3 has 15 residues. From germline, CDR1 is MDHEN and CDR2 SYDVKM. The CDR3 protein is CASSARDRGMSGYTF. CDR3 in DNA: TGTGCCAGCAGTGCCCGGGACAGGGGTATGTCTGGCTACACCTTC.

The table lists this clone with a count of one. The chain's CDR3 is CASSLGTGRHDANTGELFF. CDR3 DNA sequence: TGTGCCAGCAGCCTAGGGACAGGGCGTCATGACGCGAACACCGGGGAGCTGTTTTTT. The chain combines TRBV7-3 with TRBJ2-2; 9 bases agree with TRBD1. This CDR3 comprises 19 residues. The V gene end was trimmed by 5 bases and the J gene end by 0 bases; junction bases not matched to a gene: 13. The germline V gene has CDR1 SGHTA and CDR2 FQGTGA.

The J gene is TRBJ2-2, the V gene TRBV15, with 11 positions matching TRBD2. The germline V gene encodes CDR1 LNHNV and CDR2 YYDKDF (reference sequence). V was clipped by 3 bases and J by 8 bases; unmatched bases: 8. The CDR3 loop spans 16 amino acids. The CDR3 spells CATSSEAVAGGGELFF. CDR3 DNA sequence: TGTGCCACCAGCAGTGAAGCGGTAGCGGGAGGGGGGGAGCTGTTTTTT.

The chain combines TRBV6-5 with TRBJ1-1, with a tentative D call TRBD1 (5 bases). Germline-derived CDR1 and CDR2 are MNHEY and SVGAGI. The CDR3 extends over 14 amino acids. Trimming left V 5 bases short and J 1 base short, with 11 bases between. The CDR3 nucleotides read TGTGCCAGCAGTGCTCGGAGGGGGAACACTGAAGCTTTCTTT. It is translated as CASSARRGNTEAFF.

The V gene is TRBV5-1, the J gene TRBJ2-7, with TRBD2 matching over 10 bases. Per germline, CDR1 SGHRS and CDR2 YFSETQ. There are 16 residues in the CDR3. Trimming at V came to 2 bases and at J to 3 bases, leaving 8 bases not matched to a gene. This chain's CDR3 is CASSFSAGGLVYEQYF. The CDR3 DNA is TGCGCCAGCAGCTTCTCAGCGGGAGGGCTCGTCTACGAGCAGTACTTC.

The genes are TRBV6-5 and TRBJ1-3; maybe TRBD1 (5 bases). V was cut by 8 bases and J by 2 bases, with 16 bases left in between. This CDR3 is built from 15 residues. Germline V gene sequence: CDR1 MNHEY, CDR2 SVGAGI. In DNA, the CDR3 is TGTGCCAGCGGGGGGAGCAGAAACCCTGGAAACACCATATATTTT. Translated, it gives CASGGSRNPGNTIYF.

The chain joins TRBV18 to TRBJ2-5; a weak D match, TRBD2 (5 bases). V lost 2 bases and J lost 5, with 12 bases in between. CDR3 length: 14 amino acids. Germline values: CDR1 KGHSH, CDR2 LQKENI. CDR3 DNA sequence: TGTGCCAGCTCACCAAACTTGGGAGCGGAGACCCAGTACTTC. Protein: CASSPNLGAETQYF. Supplemented by reference TRBV18 and TRBJ2-5, the full variable domain reads NAGVMQNPRHLVRRRGQEARLRCSPMKGHSHVYWYRQLPEEGLKFMVYLQKENIIDESGMPKERFSAEFPKEGPSILRIQQVVRGDSAAYFCASSPNLGAETQYFGPGTRLLVL.

The chain combines TRBV5-4 with TRBJ1-1; maybe TRBD1 (6 bases). V was pared by 0 bases and J by 5 bases, with 17 bases between. The CDR3 extends over 16 amino acids. Germline V gives CDR1 SGHNT, CDR2 YYREEE (reference sequence). The CDR3 protein is CASSLDLGHTETEAFF. CDR3 nucleotides: TGTGCCAGCAGCTTGGATCTGGGACACACGGAGACTGAAGCTTTCTTT.

The chain links TRBV5-4 to TRBJ1-1, with a weak D call TRBD1 (6 bases). V dropped 5 bases and J dropped 1 base, with 15 bases sitting between them. Germline V CDR1 and CDR2: SGHNT, YYREEE (reference sequence). The CDR3 has 15 amino acids. CDR3 in amino acids: CASSGGPNPNTEAFF. The CDR3 nucleotides are TGTGCCAGCAGTGGGGGCCCTAACCCGAACACTGAAGCTTTCTTT.

On this clone itself: The CDR3 does not close with the conserved phenylalanine or tryptophan, likely indicating a read error. It is unclear where the CDR3 begins or ends on the DNA, so no DNA is shown, and the CDR3 is as TCRdb lists it. The rearrangement uses TRBV28 and TRBJ2-7; no check of the table's D call, TRBD2, against the DNA was made. The CDR3 length equals 11 residues, ends included. Germline V CDR1 and CDR2: MDHEN, SYDVKM. The CDR3 protein is CASRGETPLVL.

This clone was seen once. The chain combines TRBV27 with TRBJ2-2, with D hard to call. Looked up from germline, CDR1 is MNHEY and CDR2 is SMNVEV (reference sequence). There are 14 residues in the CDR3. Trimming stripped 7 bases from V and 3 bases from J, with 12 bases between. The CDR3 here is CASTQDTYTGELFF. CDR3 sequence (DNA): TGTGCCAGCACCCAAGACACCTACACCGGGGAGCTGTTTTTT.

V and J are TRBV5-1 and TRBJ2-5; 9 positions match TRBD2. The ends lost 3 bases at V and 12 bases at J; junction bases unmatched: 15. The length of the CDR3 is 15 residues. Germline V CDR1 and CDR2: SGHRS, YFSETQ. CDR3 loop: CASSYTIGSSGEKYF. CDR3 nucleotide sequence: TGCGCCAGCAGCTATACAATCGGATCTAGCGGGGAAAAGTACTTC.

The rearrangement uses TRBV4-1 and TRBJ2-1, with 8 positions matching TRBD2. The CDR3 contains 16 residues. Per the germline V gene, CDR1 is MGHRA and CDR2 is YSYEKL. J was trimmed by 10 bases and V by 3 bases; bases with no gene match: 14. This chain's CDR3 is CASSQGWRTSWNEQFF. The CDR3 DNA follows: TGCGCCAGCAGCCAGGGGTGGAGGACTAGCTGGAACGAGCAGTTCTTC.

The gene calls are TRBV7-2 and TRBJ2-3, with TRBD2 matching over 10 bases. The CDR3 consists of 17 residues. The germline CDR1 and CDR2 sequences are SGHTA and FQGNSA. The V and J ends lost 2 bases and 5 bases, in that order; junction bases with no gene match: 10. The CDR3 DNA reads as TGTGCCAGCAGCTTAAGGCTAGCGGGGGCTGGAGGAGATACGCAGTATTTT. Amino acids: CASSLRLAGAGGDTQYF.